The 7 T cell receptor beta chains listed next were all sequenced from one sample in a study of T-cell memory formation after mild COVID-19. MiXCR, run by TCRdb on the 5' RACE reads, gives a single entry per CDR3 protein. Among 300,000 to 350,000 distinct CDR3 sequences, roughly 21% were seen once, and the ten largest hold 20% to 25%. Material for sequencing was PBMCs or a T cell subset sorted from them (not recorded which). The receptor source for this set is a man younger than 35 who had mild COVID-19 (a few samples of this study predate the infection). Cell type and time point are not known.

This clonotype showed up just a few times. The chain combines TRBV20-1 with TRBJ2-1; TRBD1 is a possible D gene (5 bases). The V and J ends lost 3 bases and 1 base respectively, with 10 bases between them. The CDR3 has 14 amino acids. CDR1 is DFQATT, CDR2 SNEGSKA, per germline (reference sequence). The CDR3 region is CSARDTVSYNEQFF. As DNA, the CDR3 is TGCAGTGCTAGGGACACGGTATCCTACAATGAGCAGTTCTTC.

This clonotype was seen a few times. The junction departs from germline at one end; a sequencing error may be responsible. V and J are TRBV15 and TRBJ2-2; 9 positions agree with TRBD2. Germline V lookup: CDR1 LNHNV, CDR2 YYDKDF (reference sequence). The length of the CDR3 is 15 residues. The CDR3 reads CATRRSSGDTGELFF. In nucleotides, the CDR3 is TGTGCCACCCGCAGGTCTAGCGGGGACACCGGGGAGCTGTTTTTT.

This clonotype was seen only a few times. This chain connects TRBV5-1 to TRBJ2-7; 10 positions match TRBD2. Germline V gives CDR1 SGHRS, CDR2 YFSETQ. The CDR3 runs to 15 residues. With 5 bases clipped from V and 6 bases from J, the junction kept 11 bases outside the gene matches. The DNA of the CDR3 is TGCGCCAGCAGGAGGGATAGCGGGGGGCCCTCCGAGCAGTACTTC. The encoded protein is CASRRDSGGPSEQYF.

The chain recombines TRBV7-3 with TRBJ2-3; 7 nucleotides line up with TRBD2. From germline, CDR1 is SGHTA and CDR2 FQGTGA. CDR3 length: 15 amino acids. Losses at the gene ends were 5 bases for V and 1 base for J; bases not matched to a gene: 6. CDR3 DNA: TGTGCCAGCAGCCCCACGGGGGGACGCACAGATACGCAGTATTTT. The encoded protein is CASSPTGGRTDTQYF. The whole variable domain, filled in from reference TRBV7-3 and TRBJ2-3, reads GAGVSQTPSNKVTEKGKYVELRCDPISGHTALYWYRQSLGQGPEFLIYFQGTGAADDSGLPNDRFFAVRPEGSVSTLKIQRTERGDSAVYLCASSPTGGRTDTQYFGPGTRLTVL.

The chain couples TRBV7-9 to TRBJ1-2, with 10 bases matching TRBD1. CDR3 length: 16 residues. Trimming cost V 1 base and J 6 bases; bases outside gene matches: 8. CDR1 SEHNR and CDR2 FQNEAQ come from the germline V gene (reference sequence). CDR3 nucleotides: TGTGCCAGCAGCTTAGAAATGGGACAGGGGCTCGATGGCTACACCTTC. It yields the protein CASSLEMGQGLDGYTF.

The chain uses TRBV24-1 and TRBJ2-3; D is undetermined. Germline-derived CDR1 and CDR2 are KGHDR and SFDVKD. The CDR3 is made up of 14 amino acids. V was shortened by 2 bases and J by 4 bases, with 9 bases between the two germline ends. This CDR3 reads CATSDWLSPDTQYF. The CDR3 nucleotides read TGTGCCACCAGTGATTGGCTCTCCCCAGATACGCAGTATTTT.

V usage is TRBV11-2 and J usage is TRBJ2-1; D ambiguous. The CDR3 is made up of 12 amino acids. Between the trimmed V and J ends, which lost 7 bases and 6 bases, there was a span of 10 bases. Germline CDR1 reads SGHAT; CDR2 reads FQNNGV. The CDR3 reads CASIGPLNEQFF. In nucleotides, the CDR3 is TGTGCCAGCATCGGACCTCTCAATGAGCAGTTCTTC.